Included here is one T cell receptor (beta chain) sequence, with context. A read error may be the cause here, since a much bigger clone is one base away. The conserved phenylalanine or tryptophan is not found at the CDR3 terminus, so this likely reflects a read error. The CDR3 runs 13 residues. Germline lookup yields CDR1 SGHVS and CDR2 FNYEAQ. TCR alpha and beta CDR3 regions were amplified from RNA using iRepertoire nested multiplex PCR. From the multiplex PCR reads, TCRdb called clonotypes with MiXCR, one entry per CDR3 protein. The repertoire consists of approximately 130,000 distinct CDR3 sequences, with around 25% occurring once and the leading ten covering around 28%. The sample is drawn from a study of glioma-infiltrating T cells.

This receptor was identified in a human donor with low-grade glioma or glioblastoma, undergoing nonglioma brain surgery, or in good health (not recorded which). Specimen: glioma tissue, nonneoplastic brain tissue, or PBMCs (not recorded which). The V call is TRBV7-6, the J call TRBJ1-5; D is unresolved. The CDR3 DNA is TGTGCTAGCAGCTTAGGCGAGAAACAGCCCCAGCATTGT. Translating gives CASSLGEKQPQHC.